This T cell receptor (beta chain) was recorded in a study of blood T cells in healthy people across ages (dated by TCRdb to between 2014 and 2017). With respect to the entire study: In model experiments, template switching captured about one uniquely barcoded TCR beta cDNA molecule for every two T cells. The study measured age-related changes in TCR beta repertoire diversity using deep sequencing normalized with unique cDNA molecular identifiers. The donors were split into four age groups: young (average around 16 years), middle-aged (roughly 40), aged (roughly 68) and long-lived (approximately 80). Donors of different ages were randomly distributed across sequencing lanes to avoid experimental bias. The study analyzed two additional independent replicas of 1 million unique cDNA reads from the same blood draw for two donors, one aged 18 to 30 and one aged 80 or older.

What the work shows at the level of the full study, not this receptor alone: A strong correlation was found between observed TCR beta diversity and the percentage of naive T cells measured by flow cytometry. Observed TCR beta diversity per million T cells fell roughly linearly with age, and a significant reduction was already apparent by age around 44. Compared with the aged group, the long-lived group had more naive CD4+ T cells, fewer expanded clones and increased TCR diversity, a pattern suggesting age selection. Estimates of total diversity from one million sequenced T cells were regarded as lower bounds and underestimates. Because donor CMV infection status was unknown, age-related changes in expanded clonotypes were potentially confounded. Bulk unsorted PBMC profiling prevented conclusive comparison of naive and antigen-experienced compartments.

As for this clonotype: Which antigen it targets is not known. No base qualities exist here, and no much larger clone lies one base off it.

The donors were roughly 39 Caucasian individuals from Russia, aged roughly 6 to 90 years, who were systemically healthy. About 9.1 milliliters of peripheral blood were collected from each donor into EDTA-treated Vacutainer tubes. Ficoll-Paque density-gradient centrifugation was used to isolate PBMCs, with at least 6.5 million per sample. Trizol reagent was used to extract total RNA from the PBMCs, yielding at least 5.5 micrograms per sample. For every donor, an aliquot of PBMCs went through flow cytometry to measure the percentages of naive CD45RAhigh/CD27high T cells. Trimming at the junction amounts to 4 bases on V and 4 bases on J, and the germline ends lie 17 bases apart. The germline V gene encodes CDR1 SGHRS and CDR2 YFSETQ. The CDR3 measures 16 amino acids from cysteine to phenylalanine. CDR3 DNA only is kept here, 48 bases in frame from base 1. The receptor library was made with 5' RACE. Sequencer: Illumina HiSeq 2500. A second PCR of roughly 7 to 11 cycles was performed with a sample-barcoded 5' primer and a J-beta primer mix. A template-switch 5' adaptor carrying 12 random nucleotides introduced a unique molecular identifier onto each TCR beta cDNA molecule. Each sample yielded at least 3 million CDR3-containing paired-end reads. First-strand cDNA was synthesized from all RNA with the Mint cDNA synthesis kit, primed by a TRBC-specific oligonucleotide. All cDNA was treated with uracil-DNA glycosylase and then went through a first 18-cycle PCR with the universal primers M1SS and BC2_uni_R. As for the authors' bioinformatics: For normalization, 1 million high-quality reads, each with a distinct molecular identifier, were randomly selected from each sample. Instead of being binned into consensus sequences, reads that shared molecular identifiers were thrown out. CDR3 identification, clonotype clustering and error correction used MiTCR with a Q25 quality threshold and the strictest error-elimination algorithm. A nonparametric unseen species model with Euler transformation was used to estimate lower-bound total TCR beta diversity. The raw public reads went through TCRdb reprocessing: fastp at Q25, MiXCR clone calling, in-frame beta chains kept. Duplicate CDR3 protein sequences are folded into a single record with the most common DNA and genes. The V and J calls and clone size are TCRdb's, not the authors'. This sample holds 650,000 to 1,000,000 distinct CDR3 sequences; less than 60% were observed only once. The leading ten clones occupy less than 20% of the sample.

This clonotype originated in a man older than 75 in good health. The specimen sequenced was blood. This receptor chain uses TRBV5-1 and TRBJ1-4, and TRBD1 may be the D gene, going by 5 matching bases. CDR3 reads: CASSEKAGRFNEKLFF. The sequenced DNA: TGCGCCAGCAGCGAGAAAGCGGGACGGTTTAATGAAAAACTGTTTTTT.